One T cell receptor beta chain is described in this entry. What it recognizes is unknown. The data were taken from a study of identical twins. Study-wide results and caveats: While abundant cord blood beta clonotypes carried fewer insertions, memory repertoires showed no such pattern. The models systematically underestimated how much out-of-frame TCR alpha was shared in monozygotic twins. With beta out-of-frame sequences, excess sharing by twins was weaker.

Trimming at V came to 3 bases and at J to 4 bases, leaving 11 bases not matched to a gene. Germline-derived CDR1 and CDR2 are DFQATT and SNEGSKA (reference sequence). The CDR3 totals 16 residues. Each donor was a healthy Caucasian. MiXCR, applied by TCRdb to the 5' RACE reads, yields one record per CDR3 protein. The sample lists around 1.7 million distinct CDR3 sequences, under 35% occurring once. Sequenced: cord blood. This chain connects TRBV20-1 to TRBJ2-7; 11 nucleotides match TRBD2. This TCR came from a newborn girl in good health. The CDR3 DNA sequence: TGCAGTGCTAGTAGGATTAGACTAGCGGGGCCGTACGAGCAGTACTTC. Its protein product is CSASRIRLAGPYEQYF.